Below, 32 T cell receptor beta chains from the same sample are listed, as sequenced in a study of T cells in localized non-small cell lung cancer. TCRdb's copy holds only in-frame clones and misses some; the assay was immunoSEQ multiplex PCR. The sample has 55,000 to 75,000 clones, about nine tenths seen once. The sample in question was peripheral blood, obtained before any cancer treatment. All receptors come from a male donor at least 60 years old with stage III squamous cell lung carcinoma.

The chain joins TRBV29-1 to TRBJ2-5, with 7 bases that match TRBD1. The germline gives CDR1 SQVTM, CDR2 ANQGSEA. The CDR3 consists of 15 residues. V lost 5 bases, J lost 5 bases, and 14 bases stayed unmatched. CDR3 nucleotides: TGCAGCGTTAGATCGGGACAGACTTCTCAGGAGACCCAGTACTTC. This sequence encodes CSVRSGQTSQETQYF.

In this sample, this clone turned up once. This chain uses TRBV11-2 with TRBJ1-1, with a tentative D call TRBD1 (5 bases). The length of the CDR3 is 16 residues. Trimming shortened V by 4 bases and J by 5 bases, and 20 bases separated the two germline ends. In germline, CDR1 is SGHAT, CDR2 FQNNGV. CDR3 region: CASSYTGTVLGTEAFF. The CDR3 coding sequence is TGTGCCAGCAGCTATACCGGGACGGTCCTCGGTACTGAAGCTTTCTTT.

V usage is TRBV11-2 and J usage is TRBJ1-4, with D uncertain. CDR1 SGHAT and CDR2 FQNNGV come from the germline V gene. There are 13 residues in the CDR3. V dropped 1 base and J dropped 8 bases, with 8 bases sitting between them. The CDR3 DNA sequence: TGTGCCAGCAGCTTAGGATCTTACGAAAAACTGTTTTTT. Amino acids: CASSLGSYEKLFF.

The CDR3 coding sequence is TGTGCCAGTAGTTCAACAGTTTCGACCGAAAAACTGTTTTTT. It yields the protein CASSSTVSTEKLFF. The V and J genes are TRBV19 and TRBJ1-4; D is unresolved. V was cut by 5 bases and J by 8 bases, with 15 bases left in between. The CDR3 contains 14 residues. The germline gives CDR1 LNHDA, CDR2 SQIVND (reference sequence).

The gene calls are TRBV28 and TRBJ1-3, with TRBD1 matching 8 bases. Trimming removed 2 bases from V and 3 bases from J; junction bases left unmatched: 3. CDR1 is MDHEN, CDR2 SYDVKM, per germline. The CDR3 sequence is 15 residues long. The CDR3 spells CASSLPRGLGNTIYF. The CDR3 coding sequence is TGTGCCAGCAGTTTACCCAGGGGGCTTGGAAACACCATATATTTT. Full variable domain (missing parts from reference TRBV28 and TRBJ1-3): DVKVTQSSRYLVKRTGEKVFLECVQDMDHENMFWYRQDPGLGLRLIYFSYDVKMKEKGDIPEGYSVSREKKERFSLILESASTNQTSMYLCASSLPRGLGNTIYFGEGSWLTVV.

The chain uses TRBV10-2 and TRBJ2-3; 7 bases are a match to TRBD1. Germline CDR1 WSHSY, CDR2 SAAADI. The CDR3 runs to 14 residues. V gave up 4 bases and J gave up 8 bases; unmatched junction bases: 9. The CDR3 loop reads CASSGTGAFGTQYF. CDR3 nucleotides: TGCGCCAGCAGTGGAACAGGGGCTTTTGGTACGCAGTATTTT.

V usage is TRBV4-2 and J usage is TRBJ1-4; possibly TRBD1 for D (5 bases). CDR1 and CDR2 from the germline V gene are LGHNA and YNFKEQ. The V end lost 3 bases, the J end lost 8 bases, and 7 bases lay between the germline ends. The CDR3 spans 12 residues. CDR3 sequence: CASSQNREKLFF. CDR3 DNA: TGTGCCAGCAGCCAGAACAGGGAAAAACTGTTTTTT.

The chain has TRBV19 and TRBJ1-6; D gene unclear. Trimming left V 8 bases short and J 5 bases short, with 13 bases between. Germline loops: CDR1 LNHDA, CDR2 SQIVND (reference sequence). This CDR3 is 14 amino acids long. The CDR3 here is CASGPPVDNSPLHF. The CDR3 region has the DNA TGTGCCAGTGGACCGCCAGTCGATAATTCACCCCTCCACTTT. Based on the CDR3 plus reference TRBV19 and TRBJ1-6, the full variable domain is DGGITQSPKYLFRKEGQNVTLSCEQNLNHDAMYWYRQDPGQGLRLIYYSQIVNDFQKGDIAEGYSVSREKKESFPLTVTSAQKNPTAFYLCASGPPVDNSPLHFGNGTRLTVT.

The chain has TRBV7-6 and TRBJ2-2, with D possibly matching TRBD1 (6 bases). CDR3 length: 15 residues. CDR1 SGHVS and CDR2 FNYEAQ come from the germline V gene. The V end was cut by 4 bases, the J end by 5 bases, with 14 bases between. In DNA form, the CDR3 reads TGTGCCAGCAGCTCGTACACCCAGGGGACCGGGGAGCTGTTTTTT. This translates into CASSSYTQGTGELFF.

The V and J genes are TRBV19 and TRBJ2-3, with D tentatively TRBD2 (7 bases). This CDR3 region has 16 residues. V was pared by 5 bases and J by 5 bases, with 20 bases between. Germline V CDR1 and CDR2: LNHDA, SQIVND (reference sequence). CDR3 protein: CASSPQRGGGGDTQYF. The CDR3 DNA is TGTGCCAGTAGTCCCCAAAGGGGGGGAGGAGGAGATACGCAGTATTTT.

The chain is built from TRBV30 and TRBJ1-1, with a weak D call TRBD1 (6 bases). The CDR3 has 13 residues. With 2 bases removed from V and 4 bases from J, the gap between germline ends came to 11 bases. Germline-derived CDR1 and CDR2 are GTSNPN and SVGIG (reference sequence). The CDR3 coding sequence is TGTGCCTGGAGTAGAACAGGGTCCACTGAAGCTTTCTTT. As protein: CAWSRTGSTEAFF.

This clone occurred a few times. V usage is TRBV11-3 and J usage is TRBJ1-1; perhaps TRBD1 as D (6 bases). The CDR3 spans 13 residues. V was pared by 3 bases and J by 11 bases, with 16 bases between. Germline lookup yields CDR1 SGHNT and CDR2 YENEEA. CDR3 nucleotides: TGTGCCAGCAGCTTCAACTCACAGGGTCGGGCTTTCTTT. This sequence encodes CASSFNSQGRAFF.

This chain links TRBV4-1 with TRBJ1-6, with a weak D call TRBD1 (6 bases). CDR3 length: 14 amino acids. Germline V lookup: CDR1 MGHRA, CDR2 YSYEKL. V was clipped by 3 bases and J by 10 bases, with 13 bases between them. This CDR3 reads CASSHYSGDSPLHF. The CDR3 DNA follows: TGCGCCAGCAGCCATTACTCAGGGGACTCACCCCTCCACTTT.

The rearrangement links TRBV2 to TRBJ2-1; D uncertain. Germline V lookup: CDR1 SNHLY, CDR2 FYNNEI. The CDR3 consists of 10 residues. The ends were cut back, 9 bases at V and 4 bases at J, with 4 bases in the middle. As DNA, the CDR3 is TGTGCCAGTACGTACAATGAGCAGTTCTTC. Protein product: CASTYNEQFF.

The chain couples TRBV11-3 to TRBJ2-2; 7 nucleotides line up with TRBD1. J gave up 1 base and V 1 base, and 0 bases lay outside the gene matches. From germline, CDR1 is SGHNT and CDR2 YENEEA. The length of the CDR3 is 15 residues. CDR3 amino acids: CASSLGTGNTGELFF. CDR3 nucleotide sequence: TGTGCCAGCAGCTTAGGGACAGGGAACACCGGGGAGCTGTTTTTT.

This chain connects TRBV18 to TRBJ1-6; 7 bases match TRBD1. This CDR3 spans 15 amino acids. With V trimmed by 1 base and J by 8 bases, 5 bases remained unmatched. Germline V gives CDR1 KGHSH, CDR2 LQKENI. CDR3 coding DNA: TGTGCCAGCTCACCACGACAGGGCCTGGATTCACCCCTCCACTTT. This translates into CASSPRQGLDSPLHF.

The CDR3 nucleotides are TGTGCCATCCGACAGACAATGAACACTGAAGCTTTCTTT. This encodes CAIRQTMNTEAFF. The chain combines TRBV10-3 with TRBJ1-1, with D possibly matching TRBD1 (5 bases). CDR3 length equals 13 residues. Germline CDR1 ENHRY, CDR2 SYGVKD. V lost 8 bases and J 0 bases, leaving 10 bases between the germline ends.

The rearrangement joins TRBV5-1 to TRBJ2-3; no clear D. V was pared by 9 bases and J by 5 bases, with 16 bases between. The CDR3 consists of 13 residues. Per the germline V gene, CDR1 is SGHRS and CDR2 is YFSETQ. The CDR3 region has the DNA TGCGCCACCTCTATGATTGGGGAAGATACGCAGTATTTT. Protein: CATSMIGEDTQYF.

The V and J genes are TRBV27 and TRBJ1-1; no clear D. The germline gives CDR1 MNHEY, CDR2 SMNVEV (reference sequence). This CDR3 has 15 residues. V was clipped by 5 bases and J by 1 base, with 14 bases between them. The CDR3 DNA reads TGTGCCAGCAGTCGGTCAGGACGCCAGAACACTGAAGCTTTCTTT. As protein: CASSRSGRQNTEAFF.

The genes are TRBV30 and TRBJ1-2; perhaps TRBD1 as D (6 bases). Germline CDR1 and CDR2: GTSNPN and SVGIG (reference sequence). Trimming cost V 2 bases and J 4 bases, with 14 bases left between them. The CDR3 sequence is 14 residues long. In DNA form, the CDR3 reads TGTGCCTGGAGTCCCGCCCGACAGGCCTATGGCTACACCTTC. Amino acids: CAWSPARQAYGYTF.

This clone came up once. CDR3 residues: CASSSGGLSPLHF. CDR3 DNA: TGTGCCAGTAGCTCAGGGGGGCTTTCACCCCTCCACTTT. The chain is built from TRBV19 and TRBJ1-6; 7 positions match TRBD1. With V trimmed by 6 bases and J by 9 bases, 5 bases remained unmatched. This CDR3 is 13 amino acids long. Germline loops: CDR1 LNHDA, CDR2 SQIVND (reference sequence).

The rearrangement links TRBV6-5 to TRBJ1-3; D ambiguous. This CDR3 region has 12 residues. Germline V gives CDR1 MNHEY, CDR2 SVGAGI. V dropped 10 bases and J dropped 2 bases, with 9 bases sitting between them. CDR3 amino acids: CATISPGNTIYF. The DNA for the CDR3 is TGTGCCACTATATCCCCTGGAAACACCATATATTTT.

V usage is TRBV7-2 and J usage is TRBJ1-1; D ambiguous. CDR3 size: 13 residues. Germline CDR1 and CDR2: SGHTA and FQGNSA. Deletions cut 5 bases from V and 4 bases from J, with 11 bases between. The CDR3 protein is CASSRKRATEAFF. The CDR3 bases are TGTGCCAGCAGCCGAAAGAGGGCCACTGAAGCTTTCTTT.

The rearrangement joins TRBV4-1 to TRBJ2-5, with 9 bases identical to TRBD2. This CDR3 region has 15 residues. Per the germline V gene, CDR1 is MGHRA and CDR2 is YSYEKL. With 0 bases clipped from V and 5 bases from J, the junction kept 4 bases outside the gene matches. The CDR3 DNA reads TGCGCCAGCAGCCAAGATAAGCTAGCGGGGGAGACCCAGTACTTC. Protein: CASSQDKLAGETQYF.

The chain links TRBV5-1 to TRBJ2-7, with 11 bases lining up with TRBD1. Unmatched junction bases numbered 8, after V lost 4 bases and J lost 5 bases. Germline V CDR1 and CDR2: SGHRS, YFSETQ. There are 15 residues in the CDR3. CDR3 nucleotide sequence: TGCGCCAGCAGCCCCGGACAGGGGGCGTTCCACGAGCAGTACTTC. It codes for CASSPGQGAFHEQYF.

A single count supports this clone. This chain joins TRBV10-3 and TRBJ1-2; D possibly corresponds to TRBD1 (5 bases). Trimming removed 2 bases from V and 1 base from J, with 11 bases in between. From germline, CDR1 is ENHRY and CDR2 SYGVKD. CDR3 length: 15 residues. The DNA of the CDR3 is TGTGCCATCAGTGAGCAGGGTCTTTTTAACTATGGCTACACCTTC. As protein: CAISEQGLFNYGYTF.

In this sample, this clone turned up once. This chain connects TRBV7-2 to TRBJ1-4; 7 nucleotides agree with TRBD1. Germline trimming cut 2 bases from V and 4 bases from J; bases unmatched to any gene: 4. This CDR3 region has 15 residues. The germline CDR1 and CDR2 sequences are SGHTA and FQGNSA. In nucleotides, the CDR3 is TGTGCCAGCAGCTTAACCGGGACAGATAATGAAAAACTGTTTTTT. Translating it yields CASSLTGTDNEKLFF.

The chain links TRBV5-4 to TRBJ2-7, with D perhaps TRBD1 or TRBD2 (5 bases each). The CDR3 runs to 14 residues. The germline CDR1 and CDR2 sequences are SGHNT and YYREEE (reference sequence). The germline V and J ends were trimmed by 4 bases and 7 bases, with 18 bases remaining between them. The CDR3 protein is CASSPPGRLTEQYF. CDR3 in DNA: TGTGCCAGCAGCCCGCCGGGACGGCTGACAGAGCAGTACTTC.

The V gene is TRBV10-3, the J gene TRBJ2-4, with D perhaps matching TRBD2 (5 bases). The V gene lost 6 bases and the J gene lost 0 bases, with 12 bases spanning the gap. Germline V gene sequence: CDR1 ENHRY, CDR2 SYGVKD. The CDR3 spans 15 residues. The CDR3 sequence is CAISERAPAKNIQYF. CDR3 DNA sequence: TGTGCCATCAGCGAGAGGGCTCCAGCCAAAAACATTCAGTACTTC.

The J gene is TRBJ2-7, the V gene TRBV10-3, with a weak D call TRBD2 (6 bases). Trimming left V 3 bases short and J 2 bases short, with 17 bases between. Germline V lookup: CDR1 ENHRY, CDR2 SYGVKD. The CDR3 sequence is 16 residues long. This chain's CDR3 is CAISDRKGRFAYEQYF. The CDR3 region has the DNA TGTGCCATCAGTGATAGGAAGGGGAGGTTCGCCTACGAGCAGTACTTC.

The rearrangement uses TRBV11-2 and TRBJ1-5; possible D gene TRBD1, 5 bases. Germline V gene lookup returns CDR1 SGHAT and CDR2 FQNNGV. The CDR3 covers 15 residues. Deletions cut 5 bases from V and 4 bases from J, with 15 bases between. The CDR3 nucleotides read TGTGCCAGCAGCGCCGGGAGGGGAAGGAATCAGCCCCAGCATTTT. Its protein product is CASSAGRGRNQPQHF.

This sequence joins TRBV19 and TRBJ2-1; TRBD2 matches 7 bases. The CDR3 sequence is 15 residues long. Germline lookup yields CDR1 LNHDA and CDR2 SQIVND (reference sequence). J lost 0 bases, V lost 5 bases, and 4 bases had no gene match. The CDR3 loop is CASSPGGGSYNEQFF. In nucleotides, the CDR3 is TGTGCCAGTAGTCCGGGCGGGGGCTCCTACAATGAGCAGTTCTTC.